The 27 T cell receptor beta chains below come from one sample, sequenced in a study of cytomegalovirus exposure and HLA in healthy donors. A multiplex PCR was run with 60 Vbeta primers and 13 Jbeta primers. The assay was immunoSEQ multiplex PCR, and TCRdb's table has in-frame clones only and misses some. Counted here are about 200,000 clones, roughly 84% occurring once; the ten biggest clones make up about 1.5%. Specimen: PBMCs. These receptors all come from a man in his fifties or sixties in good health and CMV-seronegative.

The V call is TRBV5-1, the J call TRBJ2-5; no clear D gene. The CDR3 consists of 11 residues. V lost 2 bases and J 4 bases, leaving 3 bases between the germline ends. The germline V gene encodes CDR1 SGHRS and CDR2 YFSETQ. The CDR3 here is CASSFGETQYF. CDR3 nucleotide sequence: TGCGCCAGCAGCTTCGGAGAGACCCAGTACTTC. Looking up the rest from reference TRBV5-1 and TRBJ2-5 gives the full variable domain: KAGVTQTPRYLIKTRGQQVTLSCSPISGHRSVSWYQQTPGQGLQFLFEYFSETQRNKGNFPGRFSGRQFSNSRSEMNVSTLELGDSALYLCASSFGETQYFGPGTRLLVL.

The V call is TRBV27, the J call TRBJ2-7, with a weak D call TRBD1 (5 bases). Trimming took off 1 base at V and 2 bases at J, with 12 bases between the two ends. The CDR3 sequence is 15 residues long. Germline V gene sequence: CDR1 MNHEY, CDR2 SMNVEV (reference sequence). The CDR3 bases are TGTGCCAGCAGTTTATTGTCCAGGGAAGCCTACGAGCAGTACTTC. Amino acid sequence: CASSLLSREAYEQYF.

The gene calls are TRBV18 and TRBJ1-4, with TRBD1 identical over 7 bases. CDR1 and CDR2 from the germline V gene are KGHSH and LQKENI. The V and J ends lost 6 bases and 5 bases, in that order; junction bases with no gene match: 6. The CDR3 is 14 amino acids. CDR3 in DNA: TGTGCCAGCTCGCCGACAGGGTGGAATGAAAAACTGTTTTTT. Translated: CASSPTGWNEKLFF.

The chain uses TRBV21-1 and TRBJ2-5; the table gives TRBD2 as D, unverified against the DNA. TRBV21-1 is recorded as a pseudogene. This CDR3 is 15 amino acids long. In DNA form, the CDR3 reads TGTGCCAGCAGCAAAACGGGAGGGCCTGTGGAGACCCAGTACTTC. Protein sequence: CASSKTGGPVETQYF.

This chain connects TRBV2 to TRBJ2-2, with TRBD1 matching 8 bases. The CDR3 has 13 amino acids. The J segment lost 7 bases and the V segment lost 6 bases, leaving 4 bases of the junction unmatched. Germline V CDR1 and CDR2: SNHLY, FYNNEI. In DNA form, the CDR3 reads TGTGCCAGCAGGGCGACAGGGGTCGGGGAGCTGTTTTTT. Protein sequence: CASRATGVGELFF. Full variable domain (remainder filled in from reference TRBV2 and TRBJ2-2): EPEVTQTPSHQVTQMGQEVILRCVPISNHLYFYWYRQILGQKVEFLVSFYNNEISEKSEIFDDQFSVERPDGSNFTLKIRSTKLEDSAMYFCASRATGVGELFFGEGSRLTVL.

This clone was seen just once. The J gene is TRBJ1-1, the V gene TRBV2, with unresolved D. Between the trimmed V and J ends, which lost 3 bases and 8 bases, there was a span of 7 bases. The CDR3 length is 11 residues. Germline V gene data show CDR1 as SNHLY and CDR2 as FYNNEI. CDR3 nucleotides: TGTGCCAGCAGTGAGGGCGGGGAAGCTTTCTTT. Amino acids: CASSEGGEAFF.

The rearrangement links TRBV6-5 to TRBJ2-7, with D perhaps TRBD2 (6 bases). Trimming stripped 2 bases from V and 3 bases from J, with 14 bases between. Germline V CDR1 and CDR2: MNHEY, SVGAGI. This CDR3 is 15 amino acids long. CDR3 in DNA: TGTGCCAGCAGTTACGGAGGGTTGGATATCTACGAGCAGTACTTC. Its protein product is CASSYGGLDIYEQYF.

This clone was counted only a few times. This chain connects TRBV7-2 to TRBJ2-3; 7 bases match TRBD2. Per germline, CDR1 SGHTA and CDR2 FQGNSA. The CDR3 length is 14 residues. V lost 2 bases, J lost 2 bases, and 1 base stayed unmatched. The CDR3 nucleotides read TGTGCCAGCAGCTTACAGCGGGACACAGATACGCAGTATTTT. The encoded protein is CASSLQRDTDTQYF.

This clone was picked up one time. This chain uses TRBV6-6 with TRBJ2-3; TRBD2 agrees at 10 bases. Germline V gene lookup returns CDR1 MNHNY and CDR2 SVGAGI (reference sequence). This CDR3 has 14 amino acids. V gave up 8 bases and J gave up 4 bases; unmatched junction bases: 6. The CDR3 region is CASGLSGRADTQYF. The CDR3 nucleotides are TGTGCCAGCGGGCTGAGCGGGAGGGCAGATACGCAGTATTTT.

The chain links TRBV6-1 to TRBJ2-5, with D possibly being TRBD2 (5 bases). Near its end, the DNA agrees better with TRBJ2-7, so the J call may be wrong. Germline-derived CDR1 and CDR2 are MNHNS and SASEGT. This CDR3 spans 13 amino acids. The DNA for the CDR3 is TGTGCCAGCAGTATCCAGCGGCACTACGAGCAGTACTTC. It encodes CASSIQRHYEQYF.

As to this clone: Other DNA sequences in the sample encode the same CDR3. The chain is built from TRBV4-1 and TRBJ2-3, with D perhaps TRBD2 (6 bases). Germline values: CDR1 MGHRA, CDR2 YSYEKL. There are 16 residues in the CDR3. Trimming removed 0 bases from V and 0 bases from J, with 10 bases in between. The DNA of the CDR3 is TGCGCCAGCAGCCAAGACCCCAGCGGGAGCACAGATACGCAGTATTTT. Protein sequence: CASSQDPSGSTDTQYF.

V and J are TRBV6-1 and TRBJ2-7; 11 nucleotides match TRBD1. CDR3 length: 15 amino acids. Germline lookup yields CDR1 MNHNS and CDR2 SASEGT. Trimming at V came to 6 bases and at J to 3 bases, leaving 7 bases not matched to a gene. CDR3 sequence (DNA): TGTGCCAGCAGGCCCTCCGGGACAGGGGGCTACGAGCAGTACTTC. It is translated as CASRPSGTGGYEQYF.

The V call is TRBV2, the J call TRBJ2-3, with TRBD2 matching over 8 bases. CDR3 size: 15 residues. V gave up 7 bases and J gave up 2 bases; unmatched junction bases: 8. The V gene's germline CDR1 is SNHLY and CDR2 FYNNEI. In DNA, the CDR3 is TGTGCCAGCAAACGGCGGCGGGAGGTCACAGATACGCAGTATTTT. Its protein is CASKRRREVTDTQYF.

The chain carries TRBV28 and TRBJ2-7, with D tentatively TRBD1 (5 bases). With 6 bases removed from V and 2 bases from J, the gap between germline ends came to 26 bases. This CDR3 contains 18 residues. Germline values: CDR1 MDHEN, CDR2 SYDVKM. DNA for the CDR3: TGTGCCAGCAGACTATCCCCTTCCCGGGCAGGGAAGGCCTACGAGCAGTACTTC. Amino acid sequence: CASRLSPSRAGKAYEQYF.

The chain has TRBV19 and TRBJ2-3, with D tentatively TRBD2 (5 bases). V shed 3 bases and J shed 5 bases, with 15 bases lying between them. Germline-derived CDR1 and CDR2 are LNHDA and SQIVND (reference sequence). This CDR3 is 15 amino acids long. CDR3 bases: TGTGCCAGTAGTATTGAGGGAGAGCCCGAAGATACGCAGTATTTT. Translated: CASSIEGEPEDTQYF. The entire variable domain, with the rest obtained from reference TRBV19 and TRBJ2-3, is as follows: DGGITQSPKYLFRKEGQNVTLSCEQNLNHDAMYWYRQDPGQGLRLIYYSQIVNDFQKGDIAEGYSVSREKKESFPLTVTSAQKNPTAFYLCASSIEGEPEDTQYFGPGTRLTVL.

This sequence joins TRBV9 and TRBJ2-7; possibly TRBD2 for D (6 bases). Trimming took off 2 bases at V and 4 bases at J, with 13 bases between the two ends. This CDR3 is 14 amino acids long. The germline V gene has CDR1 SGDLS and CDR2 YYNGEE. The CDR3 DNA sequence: TGTGCCAGCAGCGTGGGGGGAGGAGCTTACGAGCAGTACTTC. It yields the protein CASSVGGGAYEQYF.

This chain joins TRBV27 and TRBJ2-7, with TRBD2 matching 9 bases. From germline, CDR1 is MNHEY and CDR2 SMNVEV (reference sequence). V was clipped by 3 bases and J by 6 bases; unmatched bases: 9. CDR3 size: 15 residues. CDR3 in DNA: TGTGCCAGCAGTTTCGTCGGGCTAGCGGGAATCGAGCAGTACTTC. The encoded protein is CASSFVGLAGIEQYF.

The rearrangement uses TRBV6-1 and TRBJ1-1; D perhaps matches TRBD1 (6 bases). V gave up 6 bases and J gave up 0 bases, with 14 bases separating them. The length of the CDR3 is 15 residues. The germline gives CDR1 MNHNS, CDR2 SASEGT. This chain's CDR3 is CASRLTGLMNTEAFF. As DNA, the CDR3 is TGTGCCAGCAGATTAACAGGGCTTATGAACACTGAAGCTTTCTTT.

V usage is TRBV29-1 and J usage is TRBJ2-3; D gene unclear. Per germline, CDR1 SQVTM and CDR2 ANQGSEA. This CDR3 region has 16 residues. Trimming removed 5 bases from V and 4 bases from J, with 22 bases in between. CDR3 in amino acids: CSVNGPVLTGPDTQYF. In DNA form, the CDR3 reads TGCAGCGTTAATGGCCCGGTTTTAACTGGGCCAGATACGCAGTATTTT.

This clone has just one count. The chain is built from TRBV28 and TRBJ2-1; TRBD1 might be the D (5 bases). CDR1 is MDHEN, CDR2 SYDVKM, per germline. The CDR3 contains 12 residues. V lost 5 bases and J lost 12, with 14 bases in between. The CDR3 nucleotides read TGTGCCAGCAGTCCAAGGAAGGGGTGGCAGTTCTTC. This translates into CASSPRKGWQFF.

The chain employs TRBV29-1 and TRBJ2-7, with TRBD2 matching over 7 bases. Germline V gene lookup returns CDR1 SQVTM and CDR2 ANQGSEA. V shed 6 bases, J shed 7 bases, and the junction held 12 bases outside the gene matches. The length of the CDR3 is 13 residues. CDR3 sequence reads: CSVAAGTIGEQYF. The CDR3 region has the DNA TGCAGCGTCGCCGCGGGGACTATTGGTGAGCAGTACTTC.

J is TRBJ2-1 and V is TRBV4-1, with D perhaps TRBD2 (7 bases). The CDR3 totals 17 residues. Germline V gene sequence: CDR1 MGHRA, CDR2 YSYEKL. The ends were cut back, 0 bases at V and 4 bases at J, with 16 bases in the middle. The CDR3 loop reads CASSQERGGARYNEQFF. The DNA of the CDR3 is TGCGCCAGCAGCCAAGAAAGGGGGGGGGCCCGTTACAATGAGCAGTTCTTC.

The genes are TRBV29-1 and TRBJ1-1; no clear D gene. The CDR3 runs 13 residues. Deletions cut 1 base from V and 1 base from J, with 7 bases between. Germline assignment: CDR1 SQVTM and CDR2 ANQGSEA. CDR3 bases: TGCAGCGTTGAAGGACACTCGAACACTGAAGCTTTCTTT. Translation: CSVEGHSNTEAFF. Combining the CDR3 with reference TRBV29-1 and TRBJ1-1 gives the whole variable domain SAVISQKPSRDICQRGTSLTIQCQVDSQVTMMFWYRQQPGQSLTLIATANQGSEATYESGFVIDKFPISRPNLTFSTLTVSNMSPEDSSIYLCSVEGHSNTEAFFGQGTRLTVV.

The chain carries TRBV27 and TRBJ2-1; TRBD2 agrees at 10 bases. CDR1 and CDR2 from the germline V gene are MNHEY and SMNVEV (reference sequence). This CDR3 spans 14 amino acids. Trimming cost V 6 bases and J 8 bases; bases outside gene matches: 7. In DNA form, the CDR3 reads TGTGCCAGCAGGACAGCGGGAGGGCCCCATGAGCAGTTCTTC. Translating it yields CASRTAGGPHEQFF.

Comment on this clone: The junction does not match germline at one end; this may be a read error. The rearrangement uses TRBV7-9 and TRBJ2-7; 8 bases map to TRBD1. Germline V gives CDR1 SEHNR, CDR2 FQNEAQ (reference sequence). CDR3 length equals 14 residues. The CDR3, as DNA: TGTTCCAGCAGCCAACGGACAGGGAATTACGAGCAGTACTTC. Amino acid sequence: CSSSQRTGNYEQYF.

CDR3 in DNA: TGTGCCATCAGTGAGACCGGGACAGCCAAAGAGACCCAGTACTTC. The encoded protein is CAISETGTAKETQYF. The V call is TRBV10-3, the J call TRBJ2-5; 7 positions match TRBD1. Germline V CDR1 and CDR2: ENHRY, SYGVKD. J gave up 3 bases and V 2 bases, and 6 bases lay outside the gene matches. The length of the CDR3 is 15 residues.

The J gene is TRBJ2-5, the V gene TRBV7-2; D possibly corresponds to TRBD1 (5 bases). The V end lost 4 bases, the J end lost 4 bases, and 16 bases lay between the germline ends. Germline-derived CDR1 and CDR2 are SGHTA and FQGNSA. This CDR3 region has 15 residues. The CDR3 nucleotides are TGTGCCAGCAGCTCCCGCCGAATGGGGCTAGAGACCCAGTACTTC. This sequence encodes CASSSRRMGLETQYF.